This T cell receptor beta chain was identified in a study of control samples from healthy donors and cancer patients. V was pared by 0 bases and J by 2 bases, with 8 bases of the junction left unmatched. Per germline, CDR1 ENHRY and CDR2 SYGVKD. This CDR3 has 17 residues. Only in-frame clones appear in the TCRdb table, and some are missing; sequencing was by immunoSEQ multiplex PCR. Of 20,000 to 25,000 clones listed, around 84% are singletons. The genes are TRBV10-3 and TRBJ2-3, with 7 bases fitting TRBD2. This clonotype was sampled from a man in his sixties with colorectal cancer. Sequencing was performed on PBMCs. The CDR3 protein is CAISESRDYQHTDTQYF. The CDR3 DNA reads TGTGCCATCAGTGAGTCCCGGGACTACCAACACACAGATACGCAGTATTTT.